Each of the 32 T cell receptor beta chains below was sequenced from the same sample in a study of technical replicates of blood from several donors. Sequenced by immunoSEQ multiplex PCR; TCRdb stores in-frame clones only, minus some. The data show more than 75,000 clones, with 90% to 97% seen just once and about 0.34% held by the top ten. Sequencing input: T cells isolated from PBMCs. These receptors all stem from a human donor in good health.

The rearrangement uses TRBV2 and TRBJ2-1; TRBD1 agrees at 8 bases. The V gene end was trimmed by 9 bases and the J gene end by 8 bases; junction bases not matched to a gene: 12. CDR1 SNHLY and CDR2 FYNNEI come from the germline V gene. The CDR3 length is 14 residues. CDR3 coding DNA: TGTGCCAGGAAGCCAACGACAGGGGACGATGAGCAGTTCTTC. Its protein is CARKPTTGDDEQFF.

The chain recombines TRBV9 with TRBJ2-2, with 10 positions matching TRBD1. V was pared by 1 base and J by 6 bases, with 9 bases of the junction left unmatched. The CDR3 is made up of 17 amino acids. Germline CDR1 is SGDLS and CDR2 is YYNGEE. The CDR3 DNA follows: TGTGCCAGCAGCGTAATGAAAGGACAGGGGGATCCCGGGGAGCTGTTTTTT. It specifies CASSVMKGQGDPGELFF.

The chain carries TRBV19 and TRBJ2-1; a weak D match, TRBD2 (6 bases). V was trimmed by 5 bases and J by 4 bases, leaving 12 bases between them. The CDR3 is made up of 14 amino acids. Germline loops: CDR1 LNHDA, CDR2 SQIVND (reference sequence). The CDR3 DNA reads TGTGCCAGTAGTCAGAGGGGACTGTACAATGAGCAGTTCTTC. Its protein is CASSQRGLYNEQFF.

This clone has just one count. The CDR3 protein is CASRGPGLANTDTQYF. The CDR3, as DNA: TGCGCCAGCAGGGGCCCGGGACTAGCGAACACAGATACGCAGTATTTT. The chain employs TRBV4-1 and TRBJ2-3, with TRBD2 matching over 10 bases. The CDR3 consists of 16 residues. The V segment lost 6 bases and the J segment 2 bases; nucleotides outside the gene matches: 8. The germline CDR1 and CDR2 sequences are MGHRA and YSYEKL.

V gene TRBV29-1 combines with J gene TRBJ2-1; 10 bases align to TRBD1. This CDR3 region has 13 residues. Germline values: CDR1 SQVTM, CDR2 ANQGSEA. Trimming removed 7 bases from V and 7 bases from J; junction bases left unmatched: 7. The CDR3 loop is CSDLTGGQNEQFF. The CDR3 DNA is TGCAGCGACCTGACAGGGGGCCAGAATGAGCAGTTCTTC.

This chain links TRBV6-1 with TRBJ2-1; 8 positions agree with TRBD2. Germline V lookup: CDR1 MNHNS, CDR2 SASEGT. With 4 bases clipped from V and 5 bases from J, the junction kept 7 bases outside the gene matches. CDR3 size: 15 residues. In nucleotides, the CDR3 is TGTGCCAGCAGTGCCTGGCTAGCGGGCCACAATGAGCAGTTCTTC. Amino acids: CASSAWLAGHNEQFF.

The CDR3 nucleotides are TGTGCCAGCAGTTACCAGGGAGGGCGGGAGCAGTTCTTC. Its protein product is CASSYQGGREQFF. The chain carries TRBV6-5 and TRBJ2-1; TRBD2 matches at 7 bases. The CDR3 totals 13 residues. Germline V gene data show CDR1 as MNHEY and CDR2 as SVGAGI. The V segment lost 2 bases and the J segment 10 bases; nucleotides outside the gene matches: 5.

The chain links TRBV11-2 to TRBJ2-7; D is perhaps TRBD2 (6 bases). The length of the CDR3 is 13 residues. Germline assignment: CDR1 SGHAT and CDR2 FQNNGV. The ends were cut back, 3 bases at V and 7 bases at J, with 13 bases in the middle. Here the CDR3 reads CASSLSGRREQYF. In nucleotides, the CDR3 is TGTGCCAGCAGCTTGAGCGGGCGTCGAGAGCAGTACTTC. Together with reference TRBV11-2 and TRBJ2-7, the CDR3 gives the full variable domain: EAGVAQSPRYKIIEKRQSVAFWCNPISGHATLYWYQQILGQGPKLLIQFQNNGVVDDSQLPKDRFSAERLKGVDSTLKIQPAKLEDSAVYLCASSLSGRREQYFGPGTRLTVT.

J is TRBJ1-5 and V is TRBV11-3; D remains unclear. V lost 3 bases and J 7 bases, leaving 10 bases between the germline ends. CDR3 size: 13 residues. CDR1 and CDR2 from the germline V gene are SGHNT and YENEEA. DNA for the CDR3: TGTGCCAGCAGCTTGGTATCGGGGCAGCCCCAGCATTTT. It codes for CASSLVSGQPQHF.

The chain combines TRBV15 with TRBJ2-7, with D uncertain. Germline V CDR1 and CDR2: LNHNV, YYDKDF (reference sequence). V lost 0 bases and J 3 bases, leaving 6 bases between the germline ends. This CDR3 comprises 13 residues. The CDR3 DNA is TGTGCCACCAGCAGAGAATTTAACTACGAGCAGTACTTC. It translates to CATSREFNYEQYF.

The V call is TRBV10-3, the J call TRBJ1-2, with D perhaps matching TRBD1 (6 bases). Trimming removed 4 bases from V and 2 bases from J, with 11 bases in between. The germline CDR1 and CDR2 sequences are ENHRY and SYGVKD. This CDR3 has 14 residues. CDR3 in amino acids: CAISGTDMNYGYTF. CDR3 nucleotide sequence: TGTGCCATCAGTGGGACAGACATGAACTATGGCTACACCTTC.

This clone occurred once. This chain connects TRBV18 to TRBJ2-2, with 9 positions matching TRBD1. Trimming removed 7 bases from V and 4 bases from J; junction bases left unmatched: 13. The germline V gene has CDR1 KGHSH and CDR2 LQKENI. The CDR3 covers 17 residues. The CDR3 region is CASCSTSGQGPTGELFF. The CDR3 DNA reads TGTGCCAGCTGTTCGACGTCTGGACAGGGGCCCACCGGGGAGCTGTTTTTT.

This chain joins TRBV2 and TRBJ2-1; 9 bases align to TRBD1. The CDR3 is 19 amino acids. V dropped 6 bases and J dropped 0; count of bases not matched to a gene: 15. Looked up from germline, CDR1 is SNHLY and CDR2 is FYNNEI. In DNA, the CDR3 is TGTGCCAGCAGACTTTCACAGGGGGCGGGCAATCCCTCCTACAATGAGCAGTTCTTC. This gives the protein CASRLSQGAGNPSYNEQFF.

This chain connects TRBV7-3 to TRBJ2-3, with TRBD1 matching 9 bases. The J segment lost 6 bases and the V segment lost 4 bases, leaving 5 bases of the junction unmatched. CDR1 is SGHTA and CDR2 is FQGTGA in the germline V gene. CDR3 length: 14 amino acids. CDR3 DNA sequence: TGTGCCAGCAGCTCCGGGACAGGGTGGGATACGCAGTATTTT. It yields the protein CASSSGTGWDTQYF.

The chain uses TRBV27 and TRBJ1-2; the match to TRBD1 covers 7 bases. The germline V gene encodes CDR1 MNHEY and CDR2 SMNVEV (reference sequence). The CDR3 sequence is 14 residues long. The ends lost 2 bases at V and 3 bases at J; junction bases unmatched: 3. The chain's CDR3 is CASSLKGQYYGYTF. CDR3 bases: TGTGCCAGCAGTTTAAAGGGACAGTACTATGGCTACACCTTC.

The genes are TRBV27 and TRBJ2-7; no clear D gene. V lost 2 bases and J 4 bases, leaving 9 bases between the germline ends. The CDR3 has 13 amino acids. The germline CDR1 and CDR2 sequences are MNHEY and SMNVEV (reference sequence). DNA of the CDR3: TGTGCCAGCAGTTTAAGCGCGCTTTACGAGCAGTACTTC. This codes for CASSLSALYEQYF.

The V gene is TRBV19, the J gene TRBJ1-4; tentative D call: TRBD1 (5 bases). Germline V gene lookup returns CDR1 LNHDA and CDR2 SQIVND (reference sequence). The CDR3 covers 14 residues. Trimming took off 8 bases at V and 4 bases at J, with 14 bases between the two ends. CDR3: CASRGGQDNEKLFF. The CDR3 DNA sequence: TGTGCCAGTCGGGGGGGTCAGGATAATGAAAAACTGTTTTTT.

CDR3 coding DNA: TGTGCCAGTAGTCCGGACACTACGAACACTGAAGCTTTCTTT. Its protein is CASSPDTTNTEAFF. V gene TRBV19 combines with J gene TRBJ1-1; weak D call: TRBD1 (5 bases). This CDR3 spans 14 amino acids. Germline CDR1 and CDR2: LNHDA and SQIVND (reference sequence). V lost 5 bases and J lost 1, with 11 bases in between.

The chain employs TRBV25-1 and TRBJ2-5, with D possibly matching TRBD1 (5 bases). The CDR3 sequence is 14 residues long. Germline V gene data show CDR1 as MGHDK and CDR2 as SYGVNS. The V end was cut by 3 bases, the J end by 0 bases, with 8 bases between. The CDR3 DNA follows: TGTGCCAGCAGTGACCGACAGAACCAAGAGACCCAGTACTTC. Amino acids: CASSDRQNQETQYF.

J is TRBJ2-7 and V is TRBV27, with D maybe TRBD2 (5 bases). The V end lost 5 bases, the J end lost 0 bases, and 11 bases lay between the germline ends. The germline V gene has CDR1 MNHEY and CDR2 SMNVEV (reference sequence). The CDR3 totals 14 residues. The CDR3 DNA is TGTGCCAGCAGTCTCATAGGGAGCTCCTACGAGCAGTACTTC. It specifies CASSLIGSSYEQYF.

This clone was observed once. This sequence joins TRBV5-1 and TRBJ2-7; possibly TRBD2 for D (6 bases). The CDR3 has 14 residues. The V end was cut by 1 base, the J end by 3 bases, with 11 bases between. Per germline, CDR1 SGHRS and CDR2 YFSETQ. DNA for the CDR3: TGCGCCAGCAGCTTGTCTCGGGAGATCTACGAGCAGTACTTC. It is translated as CASSLSREIYEQYF.

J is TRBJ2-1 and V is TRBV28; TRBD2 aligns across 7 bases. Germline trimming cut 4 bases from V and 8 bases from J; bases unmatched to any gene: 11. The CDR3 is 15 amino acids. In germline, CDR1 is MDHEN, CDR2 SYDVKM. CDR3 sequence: CASSSDVTGGDEQFF. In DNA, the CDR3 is TGTGCCAGCAGTTCAGATGTGACGGGAGGAGATGAGCAGTTCTTC.

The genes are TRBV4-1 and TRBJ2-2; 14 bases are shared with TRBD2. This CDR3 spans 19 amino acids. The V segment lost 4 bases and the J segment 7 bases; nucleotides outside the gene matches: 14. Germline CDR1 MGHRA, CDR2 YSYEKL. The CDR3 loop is CASSLTDGLAGGGGGELFF. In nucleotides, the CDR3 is TGCGCCAGCAGCCTAACTGATGGACTAGCGGGAGGTGGTGGCGGGGAGCTGTTTTTT.

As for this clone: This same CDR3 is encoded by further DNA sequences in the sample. CDR3 protein: CAWGTGGNQPQHF. CDR3 nucleotide sequence: TGTGCCTGGGGGACAGGGGGGAATCAGCCCCAGCATTTT. V gene TRBV30 combines with J gene TRBJ1-5; 11 positions agree with TRBD1. This CDR3 has 13 residues. Looked up from germline, CDR1 is GTSNPN and CDR2 is SVGIG (reference sequence). J gave up 4 bases and V 5 bases, and 1 base lay outside the gene matches.

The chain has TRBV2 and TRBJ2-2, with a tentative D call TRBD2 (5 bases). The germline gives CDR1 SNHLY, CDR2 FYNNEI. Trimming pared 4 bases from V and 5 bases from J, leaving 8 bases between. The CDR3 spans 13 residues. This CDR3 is CASSVGGTGELFF. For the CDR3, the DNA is TGTGCCAGCAGTGTCGGCGGGACCGGGGAGCTGTTTTTT.

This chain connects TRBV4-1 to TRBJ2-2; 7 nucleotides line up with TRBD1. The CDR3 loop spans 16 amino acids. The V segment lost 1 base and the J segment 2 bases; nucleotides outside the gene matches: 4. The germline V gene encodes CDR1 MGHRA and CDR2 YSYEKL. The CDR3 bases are TGCGCCAGCAGCCAAGGCACAGGGGCCAACACCGGGGAGCTGTTTTTT. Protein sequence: CASSQGTGANTGELFF.

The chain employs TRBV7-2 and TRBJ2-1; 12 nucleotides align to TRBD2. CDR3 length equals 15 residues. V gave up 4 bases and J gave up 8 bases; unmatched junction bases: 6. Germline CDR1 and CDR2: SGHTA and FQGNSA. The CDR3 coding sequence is TGTGCCAGCAGCTCGACTAGCGGGAGTACCTATGAGCAGTTCTTC. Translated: CASSSTSGSTYEQFF.

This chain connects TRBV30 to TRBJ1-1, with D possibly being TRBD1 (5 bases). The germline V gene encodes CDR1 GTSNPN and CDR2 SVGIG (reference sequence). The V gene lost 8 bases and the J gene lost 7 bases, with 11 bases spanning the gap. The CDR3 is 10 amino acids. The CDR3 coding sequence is TGTGCCGGCAGGGTCGGTGAAGCTTTCTTT. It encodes CAGRVGEAFF.

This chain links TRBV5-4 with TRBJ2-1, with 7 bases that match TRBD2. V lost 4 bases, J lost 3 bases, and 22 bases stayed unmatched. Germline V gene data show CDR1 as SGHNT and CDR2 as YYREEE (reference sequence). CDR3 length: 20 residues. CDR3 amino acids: CASSLGVQRDISGDYNEQFF. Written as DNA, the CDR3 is TGTGCCAGCAGCCTTGGGGTCCAGCGGGATATCTCCGGTGACTACAATGAGCAGTTCTTC.

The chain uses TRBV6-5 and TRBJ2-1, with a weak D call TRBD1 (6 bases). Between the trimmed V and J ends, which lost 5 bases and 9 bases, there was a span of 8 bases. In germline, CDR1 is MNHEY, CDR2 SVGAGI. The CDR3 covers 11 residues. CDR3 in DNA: TGTGCCAGCAGTCTAGGGGGTGAGCAGTTCTTC. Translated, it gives CASSLGGEQFF.

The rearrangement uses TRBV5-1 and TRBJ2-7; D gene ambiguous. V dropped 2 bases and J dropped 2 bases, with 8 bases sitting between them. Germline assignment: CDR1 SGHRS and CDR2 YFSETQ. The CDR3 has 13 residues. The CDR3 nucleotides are TGCGCCAGCAGCTTCCGGGTCGCCTACGAGCAGTACTTC. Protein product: CASSFRVAYEQYF.

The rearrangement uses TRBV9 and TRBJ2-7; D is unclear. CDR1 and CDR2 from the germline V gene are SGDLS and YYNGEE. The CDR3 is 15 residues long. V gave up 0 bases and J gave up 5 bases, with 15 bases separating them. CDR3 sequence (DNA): TGTGCCAGCAGCGTAGATCCAGGAATGGCTAACGAGCAGTACTTC. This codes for CASSVDPGMANEQYF.